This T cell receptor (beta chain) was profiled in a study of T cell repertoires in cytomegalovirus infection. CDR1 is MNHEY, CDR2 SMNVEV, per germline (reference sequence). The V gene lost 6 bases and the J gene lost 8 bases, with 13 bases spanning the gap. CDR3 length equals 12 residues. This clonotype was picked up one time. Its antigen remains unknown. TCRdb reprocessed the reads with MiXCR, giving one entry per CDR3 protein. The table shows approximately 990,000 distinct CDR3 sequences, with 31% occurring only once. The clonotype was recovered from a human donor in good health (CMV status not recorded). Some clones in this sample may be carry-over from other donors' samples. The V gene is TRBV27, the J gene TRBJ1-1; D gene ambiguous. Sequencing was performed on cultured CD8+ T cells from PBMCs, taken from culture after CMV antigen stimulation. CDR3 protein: CASSSYRSEAFF. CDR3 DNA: TGTGCCAGCAGCTCGTATAGGAGCGAAGCTTTCTTT.